The 6 T cell receptor beta chains below all came from one sample that was sequenced in a study of shared clonotypes between healthy human individuals. This table comes from immunoSEQ multiplex PCR, and its TCRdb copy is limited to in-frame clones, with some not included. The sample has a few hundred thousand clones; 77% are singletons. The sample comprised PBMCs. All receptors derive from a woman aged 40 to 50 in good health. Some clones in this sample may be carry-over from other donors' samples.

This chain connects TRBV28 to TRBJ2-7; possible D gene TRBD1, 5 bases. Germline V CDR1 and CDR2: MDHEN, SYDVKM. There are 15 residues in the CDR3. Trimming cost V 2 bases and J 0 bases, with 11 bases left between them. CDR3 nucleotides: TGTGCCAGCAGTTTACAGGACAAGTACTCCTACGAGCAGTACTTC. Its translation: CASSLQDKYSYEQYF. The whole variable domain, filled in from reference TRBV28 and TRBJ2-7, reads DVKVTQSSRYLVKRTGEKVFLECVQDMDHENMFWYRQDPGLGLRLIYFSYDVKMKEKGDIPEGYSVSREKKERFSLILESASTNQTSMYLCASSLQDKYSYEQYFGPGTRLTVT.

Only a few counts were recorded for this clone. V is TRBV20-1 and J is TRBJ2-5; D remains ambiguous. This CDR3 spans 10 amino acids. The V and J ends lost 6 bases and 5 bases respectively, with 7 bases between them. The V gene's germline CDR1 is DFQATT and CDR2 SNEGSKA (reference sequence). The CDR3 spells CSAIGETQYF. CDR3 sequence (DNA): TGCAGTGCGATTGGGGAGACCCAGTACTTC.

The chain has TRBV7-3 and TRBJ2-3; 7 nucleotides agree with TRBD2. Germline V CDR1 and CDR2: SGHTA, FQGTGA. Trimming took 2 bases from V and 1 from J; bases not matched to a gene: 9. CDR3 length: 17 amino acids. CDR3 region: CASSLLPSGGGTDTQYF. The CDR3 DNA reads as TGTGCCAGCAGCTTACTCCCTAGCGGAGGGGGCACAGATACGCAGTATTTT.

The chain carries TRBV28 and TRBJ1-5; perhaps TRBD1 as D (5 bases). Trimming cost V 1 base and J 10 bases, with 14 bases left between them. The CDR3 is made up of 14 amino acids. Germline V gives CDR1 MDHEN, CDR2 SYDVKM. The CDR3 sequence: CASSLLRGVEPQHF. As DNA, the CDR3 is TGTGCCAGCAGTTTATTAAGGGGTGTAGAACCCCAGCATTTT.

This chain uses TRBV27 with TRBJ2-7; D gene ambiguous. The V gene's germline CDR1 is MNHEY and CDR2 SMNVEV (reference sequence). The CDR3 is made up of 16 amino acids. The V gene lost 0 bases and the J gene lost 3 bases, with 15 bases spanning the gap. The CDR3 region is CASSLSIGLTGYEQYF. CDR3 nucleotides: TGTGCCAGCAGTTTATCGATCGGGTTAACGGGCTACGAGCAGTACTTC.

In its sample, this clone was seen a few times. A much larger clone lies a single base off, so this may be a read error. The rearrangement joins TRBV30 to TRBJ2-5; 8 bases line up with TRBD2. CDR1 and CDR2 (germline): GTSNPN, SVGIG (reference sequence). Losses at the gene ends were 3 bases for V and 7 bases for J; bases not matched to a gene: 4. The CDR3 runs to 12 residues. Here the CDR3 reads CAWSPGGGTQYF. The CDR3 DNA reads as TGTGCCTGGAGCCCCGGGGGGGGGACCCAGTACTTC.